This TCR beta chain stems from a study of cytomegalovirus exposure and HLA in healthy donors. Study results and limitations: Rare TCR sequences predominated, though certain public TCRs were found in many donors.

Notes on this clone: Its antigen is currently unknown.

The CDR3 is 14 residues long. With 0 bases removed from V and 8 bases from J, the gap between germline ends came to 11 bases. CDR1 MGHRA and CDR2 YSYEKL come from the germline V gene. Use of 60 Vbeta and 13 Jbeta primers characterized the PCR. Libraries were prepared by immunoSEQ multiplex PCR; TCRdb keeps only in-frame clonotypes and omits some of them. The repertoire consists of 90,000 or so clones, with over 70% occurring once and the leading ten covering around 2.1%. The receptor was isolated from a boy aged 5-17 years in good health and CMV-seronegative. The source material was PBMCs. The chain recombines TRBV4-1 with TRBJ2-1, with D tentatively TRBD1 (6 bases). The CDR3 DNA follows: TGCGCCAGCAGCCAAGAAGGGGGTACGGATGAGCAGTTCTTC. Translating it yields CASSQEGGTDEQFF.